This T cell receptor (beta chain) was found in a study of PD-L1 blockade in urothelial cancer. Study details: Intravenous atezolizumab, 1,200 mg every 3 weeks, was begun by patients at some point between 2013 and 2014. A median of approximately 150,000 T cells was found in the blood samples.

Points from the study as a whole: Pretreatment peripheral blood TCR clonality that fell below the median predicted better survival among the patients studied.

Sample time point: pretreatment peripheral blood. Worth noting for this clone: Antigen unknown.

Produced via immunoSEQ multiplex PCR; TCRdb's table is partial and in-frame only. The top ten clones hold 15% to 19% of a sample with about 33,000 clones, over 75% of them seen once. This sequence was found in a man aged 60 to 75 with urothelial cancer. The specimen was PBMCs, collected around atezolizumab (anti-PD-L1) treatment.

DNA for the CDR3: TGTGCCAGCTCACCACCGGGGGGGAAAAAAAACAATGAGCAGTTCTTC. It specifies CASSPPGGKKNNEQFF. The chain joins TRBV18 to TRBJ2-1, with TRBD2 identical over 7 bases. This CDR3 spans 16 amino acids. In germline, CDR1 is KGHSH, CDR2 LQKENI. Germline trimming cut 0 bases from V and 5 bases from J; bases unmatched to any gene: 7.